Below, 29 T cell receptor beta chains from the same sample are listed, as sequenced in a study of vaccination effects on CD4 cells after COVID-19. Antigens for these TCRs are unknown. Sequencing followed a ViraFEST assay step that expanded antigen-specific CD4+ T cells with viral peptide pools. Investigators separated out CD4+ T cells once less than 11 days of culture had passed. The study found no prior SARS-CoV-2 infection in the vaccine recipients, who tested negative for nucleocapsid antibodies. TCRdb keeps only in-frame clones here, not all; method: immunoSEQ multiplex PCR. The table lists 40,000 to 45,000 clones, 77% of them singletons, with about 3.1% in the top ten. The sample was CD4+ T cells from PBMCs cultured with HCoV-NL63 spike peptides, taken before COVID-19 vaccination. These receptors were collected from a human donor who received a COVID-19 vaccine.

This CDR3 reads CASSEKTTDTQYF. In DNA, the CDR3 is TGTGCCAGCAGTGAAAAAACCACAGATACGCAGTATTTT. The chain uses TRBV2 and TRBJ2-3; D gene uncertain. Germline values: CDR1 SNHLY, CDR2 FYNNEI. This CDR3 has 13 residues. V lost 2 bases to trimming and J lost 2 bases, with 5 bases between them.

The chain uses TRBV5-1 and TRBJ2-5; 11 nucleotides line up with TRBD1. The CDR3 spans 15 residues. Germline CDR1 and CDR2: SGHRS and YFSETQ. V trimming: 2 bases; J trimming: 7 bases; junction bases outside the gene matches: 7. The CDR3 loop is CASSFGQGAIGTQYF. The CDR3 DNA sequence: TGCGCCAGCAGCTTCGGACAGGGGGCAATAGGGACCCAGTACTTC.

The V gene is TRBV28, the J gene TRBJ2-5; tentatively, D is TRBD2 (6 bases). With 3 bases removed from V and 5 bases from J, the gap between germline ends came to 13 bases. This CDR3 comprises 14 residues. Per germline, CDR1 MDHEN and CDR2 SYDVKM. The CDR3 region has the DNA TGTGCCAGCAGTTTGGGGGACTCCCGGGAGACCCAGTACTTC. Its translation: CASSLGDSRETQYF.

V usage is TRBV19 and J usage is TRBJ1-2; D remains unclear. CDR1 is LNHDA, CDR2 SQIVND, per germline (reference sequence). This CDR3 is 13 amino acids long. Trimming shortened V by 7 bases and J by 5 bases, and 14 bases separated the two germline ends. DNA of the CDR3: TGTGCCAGTAAGGAGCGGAACCTATATGGCTACACCTTC. This sequence encodes CASKERNLYGYTF.

V and J are TRBV6-6 and TRBJ2-7; no definite D call. This CDR3 contains 14 residues. The germline CDR1 and CDR2 sequences are MNHNY and SVGAGI (reference sequence). V was clipped by 0 bases and J by 2 bases, with 8 bases between them. The CDR3 sequence: CASSYSKETYEQYV. CDR3 nucleotide sequence: TGTGCCAGCAGTTACTCAAAGGAGACCTACGAGCAGTACGTC.

V gene TRBV28 combines with J gene TRBJ2-7; maybe TRBD1 (6 bases). This CDR3 is built from 13 residues. Deletions cut 10 bases from V and 1 base from J, with 14 bases between. Germline V gene sequence: CDR1 MDHEN, CDR2 SYDVKM. The CDR3 nucleotides are TGTGCCACCATCGGGACATCTTCCTACGAGCAGTACGTC. Its translation is CATIGTSSYEQYV.

This clone has just one count. The chain uses TRBV6-4 and TRBJ2-3; 12 bases are a match to TRBD1. V lost 5 bases to trimming and J lost 6 bases; unmatched junction nucleotides: 3. This CDR3 contains 14 residues. Per the germline V gene, CDR1 is MRHNA and CDR2 is SNTAGT. The CDR3, as DNA: TGTGCCAGCAGTACCGGGACAGGGGGCGATACGCAGTATTTT. The encoded protein is CASSTGTGGDTQYF.

This chain joins TRBV19 and TRBJ2-5, with 9 nucleotides matching TRBD1. The V gene's germline CDR1 is LNHDA and CDR2 SQIVND (reference sequence). The CDR3 sequence is 14 residues long. V lost 5 bases to trimming and J lost 5 bases; unmatched junction nucleotides: 6. In DNA, the CDR3 is TGTGCCAGTAGTGGGGACAGGGTTCGTGAGACCCAGTACTTC. Translated: CASSGDRVRETQYF.

The chain couples TRBV19 to TRBJ1-5; D ambiguous. The CDR3 runs 15 residues. CDR1 LNHDA and CDR2 SQIVND come from the germline V gene (reference sequence). The ends were cut back, 0 bases at V and 6 bases at J, with 12 bases in the middle. CDR3 sequence reads: CASSIDRFLSQPQHF. The CDR3 coding sequence is TGTGCCAGTAGTATAGACAGGTTCTTAAGTCAGCCCCAGCATTTT.

The rearrangement joins TRBV7-3 to TRBJ2-6, with TRBD1 as a possible D gene (5 bases). V was cut by 3 bases and J by 1 base, with 7 bases left in between. The CDR3 consists of 15 residues. CDR1 and CDR2 (germline): SGHTA, FQGTGA. In DNA, the CDR3 is TGTGCCAGCAGCTTTCAGGGTTCTGGGGCCAACGTCCTGACTTTC. Translated: CASSFQGSGANVLTF.

This clone was seen a single time. The chain combines TRBV2 with TRBJ1-2; D ambiguous. CDR1 and CDR2 (germline): SNHLY, FYNNEI. The CDR3 covers 11 residues. V lost 8 bases to trimming and J lost 1 base, with 5 bases between them. The chain's CDR3 is CASGINYGYTF. In DNA, the CDR3 is TGTGCCAGCGGGATTAACTATGGCTACACCTTC.

This chain uses TRBV19 with TRBJ2-2; D perhaps matches TRBD1 (5 bases). The CDR3 is 14 residues long. Per germline, CDR1 LNHDA and CDR2 SQIVND (reference sequence). V was shortened by 5 bases and J by 9 bases, with 16 bases between the two germline ends. CDR3 sequence reads: CASSSSASGRELFF. As DNA, the CDR3 is TGTGCCAGTAGTTCCAGCGCTTCAGGGAGGGAGCTGTTTTTT.

This chain joins TRBV5-1 and TRBJ2-1; TRBD1 is a possible D gene (5 bases). The germline gives CDR1 SGHRS, CDR2 YFSETQ. The CDR3 has 14 amino acids. V lost 4 bases to trimming and J lost 0 bases, with 8 bases between them. This CDR3 is CASSDSSSYNEQFF. Written as DNA, the CDR3 is TGCGCCAGCAGCGACAGTAGCTCCTACAATGAGCAGTTCTTC.

This clone was detected only a few times. The rearrangement joins TRBV2 to TRBJ2-2; D might be TRBD1 (5 bases). This CDR3 contains 15 residues. Germline V CDR1 and CDR2: SNHLY, FYNNEI. Trimming stripped 3 bases from V and 4 bases from J, with 12 bases between. DNA for the CDR3: TGTGCCAGCAGTGACACAGGACATAGCACCGGGGAGCTGTTTTTT. Translated, it gives CASSDTGHSTGELFF. Looking up the rest from reference TRBV2 and TRBJ2-2 gives the full variable domain: EPEVTQTPSHQVTQMGQEVILRCVPISNHLYFYWYRQILGQKVEFLVSFYNNEISEKSEIFDDQFSVERPDGSNFTLKIRSTKLEDSAMYFCASSDTGHSTGELFFGEGSRLTVL.

The genes are TRBV2 and TRBJ2-6; D is unresolved. The CDR3 spans 13 residues. The germline CDR1 and CDR2 sequences are SNHLY and FYNNEI. V lost 3 bases, J lost 1 base, and 1 base lay in between. CDR3 in DNA: TGTGCCAGCAGTGATTCTGGGGCCAACGTCCTGACTTTC. Translation gives CASSDSGANVLTF.

The chain combines TRBV7-2 with TRBJ1-2, with D perhaps TRBD1 (5 bases). Trimming shortened V by 0 bases and J by 4 bases, and 15 bases separated the two germline ends. CDR1 and CDR2 (germline): SGHTA, FQGNSA. The CDR3 is made up of 16 amino acids. Here the CDR3 DNA reads TGTGCCAGCAGCTTAGCTGGTCCCGACAGACGCTATGGCTACACCTTC. Translated, it gives CASSLAGPDRRYGYTF.

This clone was seen a handful of times. The chain couples TRBV7-2 to TRBJ1-5; D remains unclear. The V and J ends lost 2 bases and 3 bases respectively, with 11 bases between them. Germline V CDR1 and CDR2: SGHTA, FQGNSA. The CDR3 has 15 residues. CDR3 DNA: TGTGCCAGCAGCTTATTAGACTACTACAATCAGCCCCAGCATTTT. It translates to CASSLLDYYNQPQHF.

The rearrangement joins TRBV5-1 to TRBJ1-1; D gene unclear. V lost 4 bases, J lost 3 bases, and 16 bases lay in between. The germline gives CDR1 SGHRS, CDR2 YFSETQ. The CDR3 covers 15 residues. The CDR3 loop is CASSSRIRRDTEAFF. The DNA of the CDR3 is TGCGCCAGCAGCAGTAGAATACGCCGGGACACTGAAGCTTTCTTT.

This chain joins TRBV4-1 and TRBJ2-2; 8 nucleotides match TRBD2. V dropped 1 base and J dropped 4; count of bases not matched to a gene: 2. Germline lookup yields CDR1 MGHRA and CDR2 YSYEKL. CDR3 length: 15 amino acids. The CDR3 loop reads CASSQAGGFTGELFF. The CDR3 DNA reads TGCGCCAGCAGCCAAGCGGGGGGGTTCACCGGGGAGCTGTTTTTT.

The chain links TRBV27 to TRBJ1-6; possibly TRBD1 for D (5 bases). Germline V gene data show CDR1 as MNHEY and CDR2 as SMNVEV (reference sequence). The CDR3 has 15 amino acids. V was trimmed by 5 bases and J by 3 bases, leaving 11 bases between them. CDR3 DNA sequence: TGTGCCAGCAGTCTTAGGGACGGCTATAATTCACCCCTCCACTTT. It is translated as CASSLRDGYNSPLHF.

This sequence joins TRBV6-1 and TRBJ1-4, with no clear D. The V gene lost 3 bases and the J gene lost 2 bases, with 7 bases spanning the gap. There are 14 residues in the CDR3. Per germline, CDR1 MNHNS and CDR2 SASEGT. CDR3 DNA: TGTGCCAGCAGTGATCAGTGGACTAATGAAAAACTGTTTTTT. Its translation: CASSDQWTNEKLFF.

This clone is a singleton in its sample. The CDR3 sequence is CASSFKGTDHADTQYF. CDR3 DNA sequence: TGCGCCAGCAGCTTTAAAGGGACAGATCATGCAGATACGCAGTATTTT. The chain uses TRBV5-1 and TRBJ2-3; 7 bases agree with TRBD1. CDR1 and CDR2 (germline): SGHRS, YFSETQ. V shed 2 bases, J shed 4 bases, and the junction held 10 bases outside the gene matches. This CDR3 comprises 16 residues.

This clone was observed once. This rearrangement joins TRBV7-6 to TRBJ2-1, with D tentatively TRBD2 (5 bases). Germline V gene lookup returns CDR1 SGHVS and CDR2 FNYEAQ. The CDR3 is made up of 17 amino acids. Trimming left V 3 bases short and J 3 bases short, with 18 bases between. CDR3 region: CASSLSGGSGNYNEQFF. The CDR3 nucleotides read TGTGCCAGCAGCTTGTCAGGCGGTTCGGGGAACTACAATGAGCAGTTCTTC.

CDR3 protein: CASSYDLTSTQYF. CDR3 nucleotide sequence: TGTGCCAGCAGTTACGACCTAACTAGTACCCAGTACTTC. V usage is TRBV6-5 and J usage is TRBJ2-5, with D maybe TRBD2 (5 bases). Germline CDR1 reads MNHEY; CDR2 reads SVGAGI. The germline V and J ends were trimmed by 2 bases and 8 bases, with 12 bases remaining between them. The CDR3 runs 13 residues.

This chain connects TRBV12-5 to TRBJ2-1; D might be TRBD1 (6 bases). This CDR3 has 13 residues. Germline values: CDR1 LGHNT, CDR2 FRNRAP. Trimming took 4 bases from V and 4 from J, leaving 8 bases between them. This CDR3 is CASGSTGYNEQFF. CDR3 coding DNA: TGTGCTAGTGGTTCGACAGGTTACAATGAGCAGTTCTTC.

V and J are TRBV7-2 and TRBJ2-5, with 10 bases lining up with TRBD2. This CDR3 spans 16 amino acids. V was clipped by 1 base and J by 9 bases; unmatched bases: 11. Germline-derived CDR1 and CDR2 are SGHTA and FQGNSA. The CDR3 DNA reads TGTGCCAGCAGCTTAGTCGGCCTAGCGGGGGCAATGTCCCAGTACTTC. Protein product: CASSLVGLAGAMSQYF.

The rearrangement links TRBV7-2 to TRBJ2-2, with D tentatively TRBD1 (5 bases). The CDR3 has 14 amino acids. The V end lost 1 base, the J end lost 5 bases, and 8 bases lay between the germline ends. Germline CDR1 and CDR2: SGHTA and FQGNSA. The CDR3 region has the DNA TGTGCCAGCAGCTTAGGGGGCAGTACCGGGGAGCTGTTTTTT. It encodes CASSLGGSTGELFF.

The rearrangement uses TRBV19 and TRBJ2-1; 7 bases fit TRBD1. Germline V gives CDR1 LNHDA, CDR2 SQIVND (reference sequence). V dropped 5 bases and J dropped 8; count of bases not matched to a gene: 9. The CDR3 is 14 amino acids. CDR3 sequence (DNA): TGTGCCAGTAGTGATCACAGGGGAAGGGATGAGCAGTTCTTC. This codes for CASSDHRGRDEQFF.

The chain is built from TRBV3-1 (or the pseudogene TRBV3-2) and TRBJ2-1; D possibly corresponds to TRBD2 (6 bases). With 6 bases removed from V and 5 bases from J, the gap between germline ends came to 11 bases. The V gene's germline CDR1 is LGHDT and CDR2 YNNKEL (reference sequence). There are 13 residues in the CDR3. The CDR3: CASRQGGNNEQFF. DNA of the CDR3: TGTGCCAGCAGGCAGGGCGGGAACAATGAGCAGTTCTTC.